This T cell receptor (beta chain) was sequenced in a study of cytomegalovirus exposure and HLA in healthy donors. This CDR3 spans 13 amino acids. CDR1 and CDR2 from the germline V gene are KGHSH and LQKENI. The V and J ends lost 3 bases and 1 base respectively, with 6 bases between them. This clone has only a few counts. The antigen is unknown. The donors were part of the validation cohort of 95 to 150 subjects. That cohort was separate from the first cohort, which comprised 550 to 750 subjects. Libraries were prepared by immunoSEQ multiplex PCR; TCRdb keeps only in-frame clonotypes and omits some of them. The data show fewer than 150,000 clones, around nine tenths seen once. Study-level points and caveats: Three CMV-associated chains were confirmed in vitro to be specific for CMV antigens.

Sequenced input: PBMCs. The receptor was isolated from a man under 40 in good health and CMV-seronegative. The chain combines TRBV18 with TRBJ1-2, with D perhaps matching TRBD1 (5 bases). CDR3 nucleotides: TGTGCCAGCTCACCGGGACTTAACTATGGCTACACCTTC. Residues: CASSPGLNYGYTF.